A single sample gave rise to the 23 T cell receptor beta chains below, sequenced in a study of breast tumors, draining lymph nodes, adjacent tissues. A single record per CDR3 protein comes from TCRdb applying MiXCR to the multiplex PCR reads. Counted here are roughly 120,000 distinct CDR3 sequences, less than 20% occurring once; the ten biggest clones make up around 3.5%. Breast cancer patients provided tissue from their axillary draining lymph nodes. The material sequenced was axillary lymph node tissue. The receptors stem from a female donor with breast cancer. Some clones in this sample may be carry-over from other donors' samples.

This chain links TRBV6-6 with TRBJ2-1; a weak D match, TRBD1 (6 bases). With 2 bases removed from V and 9 bases from J, the gap between germline ends came to 20 bases. The CDR3 is 16 amino acids. The germline CDR1 and CDR2 sequences are MNHNY and SVGAGI (reference sequence). The CDR3: CASSYGGREIHGEQFF. DNA of the CDR3: TGTGCCAGCAGTTACGGGGGCCGCGAGATTCACGGTGAGCAGTTCTTC.

Turning to this clonotype: The junction differs from germline at one of its ends, possibly a read error. The V call is TRBV28, the J call TRBJ1-2; TRBD1 matches at 7 bases. The germline CDR1 and CDR2 sequences are MDHEN and SYDVKM. The CDR3 is 15 amino acids. The chain's CDR3 is CGSSPGTVLMLGYTF. The CDR3 DNA is TGTGGCAGCAGTCCCGGGACAGTACTGATGCTAGGCTACACCTTC.

This clonotype was observed at least ten times. The DNA for the CDR3 is TGTGCCAGCAGCGCGCTCGGGACAGGGGGCGCCCAGACCCAGTACTTC. It specifies CASSALGTGGAQTQYF. The chain combines TRBV11-1 with TRBJ2-5, with 12 bases fitting TRBD1. The CDR3 is made up of 16 amino acids. Germline CDR1 reads SGHAT; CDR2 reads FQDESV (reference sequence). V lost 5 bases and J lost 6; bases outside the gene matches: 10.

This clonotype was counted many times. The chain is built from TRBV5-8 and TRBJ2-5; 9 bases fit TRBD1. J was trimmed by 4 bases and V by 3 bases; bases with no gene match: 7. CDR1 is SGHTS and CDR2 is YDEGEE in the germline V gene. This CDR3 has 15 amino acids. The CDR3 spells CASSSGTGKAETQYF. The CDR3 region has the DNA TGTGCCAGCAGCTCTGGGACAGGGAAGGCAGAGACCCAGTACTTC.

The sample holds a few counts of this clonotype. Just one base apart from a much larger clone, this may be a read error. The chain employs TRBV5-4 and TRBJ2-7, with 10 positions matching TRBD1. V was pared by 4 bases and J by 7 bases, with 11 bases of the junction left unmatched. The CDR3 spans 15 residues. The V gene's germline CDR1 is SGHNT and CDR2 YYREEE (reference sequence). The CDR3, as DNA: TGTGCCAGCAGCCTACCGGACAGGGGGGTCGAGGAGCAGTACTTC. Translated: CASSLPDRGVEEQYF.

The rearrangement links TRBV6-1 to TRBJ2-1; 10 bases align to TRBD1. This CDR3 has 15 residues. CDR1 MNHNS and CDR2 SASEGT come from the germline V gene. Trimming removed 9 bases from V and 8 bases from J; junction bases left unmatched: 13. CDR3: CASDRGQGINDEQFF. Written as DNA, the CDR3 is TGTGCCAGTGACCGGGGACAGGGGATAAACGATGAGCAGTTCTTC.

This chain uses TRBV27 with TRBJ2-5; D remains unclear. In germline, CDR1 is MNHEY, CDR2 SMNVEV (reference sequence). The CDR3 is 11 residues long. Trimming took 9 bases from V and 2 from J, leaving 7 bases between them. The CDR3 nucleotides read TGTGCCAGAAGTAATCAAGAGACCCAGTACTTC. Protein sequence: CARSNQETQYF.

This clonotype was observed at least ten times. This sequence joins TRBV9 and TRBJ2-5; D is perhaps TRBD1 (6 bases). CDR1 and CDR2 (germline): SGDLS, YYNGEE. Trimming shortened V by 3 bases and J by 4 bases, and 16 bases separated the two germline ends. This CDR3 has 15 residues. The CDR3 loop reads CASSATGHSAETQYF. The CDR3 coding sequence is TGTGCCAGCAGCGCTACGGGACACAGTGCAGAGACCCAGTACTTC.

Ten or more counts support this clonotype. V and J are TRBV7-3 and TRBJ2-3, with 9 positions matching TRBD2. The junction had 5 bases not matched to a gene; V was cut back by 2 bases and J by 5 bases. The germline CDR1 and CDR2 sequences are SGHTA and FQGTGA. This CDR3 comprises 15 residues. The CDR3 sequence is CASSLGGRVVDTQYF. The CDR3 DNA follows: TGTGCCAGCAGCTTAGGCGGGAGGGTGGTAGATACGCAGTATTTT.

Ten or more counts support this clonotype. The V and J genes are TRBV3-1 and TRBJ2-7, with a possible D match to TRBD1 (6 bases). The germline V and J ends were trimmed by 0 bases and 4 bases, with 13 bases remaining between them. The CDR3 loop spans 15 amino acids. The germline V gene has CDR1 LGHDT and CDR2 YNNKEL (reference sequence). The CDR3 coding sequence is TGTGCCAGCAGCCAAGATAGACAGGCTCGATACGAGCAGTACTTC. It yields the protein CASSQDRQARYEQYF.

Note on this clonotype: This may come from a read error, since a much larger clone is one base off. V usage is TRBV20-1 and J usage is TRBJ2-5; 10 bases fit TRBD2. CDR1 is DFQATT, CDR2 SNEGSKA, per germline (reference sequence). There are 15 residues in the CDR3. For the CDR3, the DNA is TGCGGTTCCACCAGCGGGGGGGCCGTGGGAGAGACCCAGTACTTC. Translation gives CGSTSGGAVGETQYF.

The rearrangement uses TRBV28 and TRBJ1-5; D remains ambiguous. This CDR3 region has 12 residues. Trimming removed 6 bases from V and 7 bases from J, with 10 bases in between. Looked up from germline, CDR1 is MDHEN and CDR2 is SYDVKM. CDR3 region: CASSLPFQPQHF. Written as DNA, the CDR3 is TGTGCCAGCAGCCTCCCATTCCAGCCCCAGCATTTT.

This clonotype came up many times. The chain links TRBV7-9 to TRBJ1-4; D may be TRBD1 (6 bases). CDR1 and CDR2 (germline): SEHNR, FQNEAQ (reference sequence). There are 16 residues in the CDR3. V was pared by 5 bases and J by 8 bases, with 21 bases between. The CDR3 reads CASSAPPGTLKEKLFF. CDR3 sequence (DNA): TGTGCCAGCAGCGCCCCCCCCGGGACACTTAAAGAAAAACTGTTTTTT.

This clonotype was detected only a few times. V gene TRBV30 combines with J gene TRBJ1-2; perhaps TRBD1 as D (6 bases). Germline V gene data show CDR1 as GTSNPN and CDR2 as SVGIG (reference sequence). The CDR3 consists of 15 residues. The ends were cut back, 6 bases at V and 5 bases at J, with 22 bases in the middle. Here the CDR3 reads CACTIGPGQGYGYTF. CDR3 DNA sequence: TGTGCCTGTACAATCGGACCGGGACAAGGATATGGCTACACCTTC.

This clonotype showed up many times. V gene TRBV12-3 or TRBV12-4 combines with J gene TRBJ1-5; 8 nucleotides line up with TRBD1. This CDR3 region has 14 residues. V lost 6 bases, J lost 5 bases, and 6 bases stayed unmatched. DNA for the CDR3: TGTGCCAGCAGCCTACAGGGGGTAGATCAGCCCCAGCATTTT. Amino acid sequence: CASSLQGVDQPQHF.

Remarks on this clonotype: Being one base from a much bigger clone, this may be a read error. This sequence joins TRBV6-1 and TRBJ1-4; D unresolved. Looked up from germline, CDR1 is MNHNS and CDR2 is SASEGT. The CDR3 length is 17 residues. This chain's CDR3 is CASSERVSVQVNEELFF. CDR3 DNA sequence: TGTGCCAGCAGTGAACGAGTATCGGTGCAGGTTAATGAAGAACTGTTTTTT.

This clonotype was recorded many times. The genes are TRBV7-6 and TRBJ2-7; 7 bases line up with TRBD1. Germline-derived CDR1 and CDR2 are SGHVS and FNYEAQ. The CDR3 extends over 14 amino acids. Trimming at V came to 5 bases and at J to 3 bases, leaving 7 bases not matched to a gene. CDR3 region: CASSERDSYYEQYF. Written as DNA, the CDR3 is TGTGCCAGCAGCGAGAGGGACAGCTACTACGAGCAGTACTTC.

This clonotype was counted ten times or more. The J gene is TRBJ2-5, the V gene TRBV12-3 or TRBV12-4; 8 nucleotides line up with TRBD2. Trimming removed 5 bases from V and 1 base from J; junction bases left unmatched: 15. The CDR3 has 18 residues. CDR3 bases: TGTGCCAGCAGTCCCGGGGGGGGAGGGGAAGGCCCCCAAGAGACCCAGTACTTC. It codes for CASSPGGGGEGPQETQYF.

This clonotype showed up just a few times. This chain links TRBV11-2 with TRBJ2-5; 7 bases fit TRBD2. V was clipped by 4 bases and J by 1 base; unmatched bases: 6. The CDR3 runs to 15 residues. CDR1 is SGHAT, CDR2 FQNNGV, per germline. CDR3 protein: CASSSRLAAQETQYF. The CDR3 bases are TGTGCCAGCAGCTCCCGGCTAGCGGCCCAAGAGACCCAGTACTTC.

Ten or more counts support this clonotype. This chain connects TRBV29-1 to TRBJ1-4, with D perhaps matching TRBD1 (5 bases). This CDR3 contains 13 residues. Germline V CDR1 and CDR2: SQVTM, ANQGSEA. V was clipped by 4 bases and J by 2 bases, with 8 bases between them. The CDR3 here is CSVGGNTNEKLFF. The CDR3 DNA reads as TGCAGCGTTGGGGGGAATACTAATGAAAAACTGTTTTTT.

This clonotype came up many times. The junction differs from germline at one of its ends, possibly a read error. This chain joins TRBV7-7 and TRBJ2-5, with D possibly TRBD2 on 7 matching bases. Germline V gene data show CDR1 as SSHAT and CDR2 as FNYEAQ (reference sequence). This CDR3 is built from 15 residues. In DNA, the CDR3 is TGTGCTAGCAGCTTACGAGGGGGGGCCAGAGAGACCCAGTACTTC. It encodes CASSLRGGARETQYF.

The chain couples TRBV28 to TRBJ1-4, with D maybe TRBD1 (5 bases). Trimming shortened V by 6 bases and J by 12 bases, and 14 bases separated the two germline ends. CDR1 and CDR2 from the germline V gene are MDHEN and SYDVKM. The CDR3 covers 12 residues. CDR3 in amino acids: CASSLKGRELFF. The CDR3 coding sequence is TGTGCCAGCAGCCTTAAGGGGAGGGAACTGTTTTTT.

This clonotype was seen repeatedly, ten times or more. CDR3 DNA sequence: TGTGCCAGCAGCTTGGCCGCTTCATATACGCAGTATTTT. As protein: CASSLAASYTQYF. V gene TRBV7-3 combines with J gene TRBJ2-3, with D unclear. The V and J ends lost 3 bases and 7 bases respectively, with 11 bases between them. Germline loops: CDR1 SGHTA, CDR2 FQGTGA. The CDR3 is made up of 13 amino acids.